Detailed here is one T cell receptor (beta chain). What it recognizes is unknown. Other DNA sequences in this specimen translate into the identical CDR3. The naive CD8 fraction comprised CD45RO-negative cells positively selected for CCR7 and excluded terminally differentiated effector memory CD45RA+ cells. HIV-negative, healthy adults without recent acute infections or vaccinations were the donors. The assay was immunoSEQ multiplex PCR, and TCRdb's table has in-frame clones only and misses some. The repertoire includes approximately 1.9 million clones, 80% to 95% of them detected once, and around 1.7% sits in the top ten. This entry belongs to a study of shared clonotypes between healthy human individuals. In the study overall: Three plates were used per donor for CD4 naive, three for CD4 memory, two for CD8 naive and one for CD8 memory. Study-level results: Larger estimated richness was generally seen in naive subsets than in memory subsets. Tissues were not sampled, only blood, and their repertoires likely differ.

The sequence was obtained from a young man in good health. Some clones in this sample may be carry-over from other donors' samples. Source material: naive CD8+ T cells from PBMCs.

CDR3 sequence: CASSVGGGSGYNEQFF. The CDR3 DNA sequence: TGTGCCAGCAGCGTGGGCGGTGGTAGCGGCTACAATGAGCAGTTCTTC. The chain combines TRBV9 with TRBJ2-1; maybe TRBD2 (6 bases). V lost 2 bases, J lost 3 bases, and 15 bases lay in between. CDR1 is SGDLS, CDR2 YYNGEE, per germline. This CDR3 spans 16 amino acids.